The 27 T cell receptor beta chains listed next were all sequenced from one sample in a study of cytomegalovirus exposure and HLA in healthy donors. The PCR ran on 60 Vbeta and 13 Jbeta primers. Profiled with immunoSEQ multiplex PCR; TCRdb holds only in-frame clones, not every one. This sample has about 94,000 clones, with roughly 78% found just once. Sequencing was done on a sample of PBMCs. These TCRs come from a woman in her sixties or seventies in good health and CMV-seronegative.

Only one count was recorded for this clone. The chain links TRBV12-5 to TRBJ2-7; tentatively, D is TRBD2 (6 bases). Trimming removed 6 bases at V and 3 bases at J, with 9 bases between. Germline V gives CDR1 LGHNT, CDR2 FRNRAP. The CDR3 loop spans 12 amino acids. CDR3 sequence (DNA): TGTGCTAGTGGCCCCGGGAGCTACGAGCAGTACTTC. Its protein is CASGPGSYEQYF.

This chain uses TRBV6-5 with TRBJ2-5, with D tentatively TRBD2 (6 bases). The assigned J gene may be wrong: the sequence end matches TRBJ2-7 better. The CDR3 contains 13 residues. The germline gives CDR1 MNHEY, CDR2 SVGAGI. The CDR3 spells CASSPLASYEQYF. The CDR3 DNA reads TGTGCCAGCAGCCCACTAGCCTCCTACGAGCAGTACTTC.

This clone was observed a single time. The V call is TRBV27, the J call TRBJ1-5; perhaps TRBD1 as D (5 bases). Germline CDR1 MNHEY, CDR2 SMNVEV (reference sequence). The CDR3 has 13 residues. V was trimmed by 4 bases and J by 7 bases, leaving 11 bases between them. The CDR3 DNA follows: TGTGCCAGCAGTTACCAGGGTAGCCAGCCCCAGCATTTT. This sequence encodes CASSYQGSQPQHF.

The chain employs TRBV2 and TRBJ2-2; 10 bases align to TRBD1. V was pared by 6 bases and J by 1 base, with 2 bases of the junction left unmatched. The CDR3 totals 15 residues. CDR1 and CDR2 (germline): SNHLY, FYNNEI. The CDR3 nucleotides read TGTGCCAGCAGGAGGGACAGGGGGAACACCGGGGAGCTGTTTTTT. Residues: CASRRDRGNTGELFF.

The chain recombines TRBV7-9 with TRBJ1-3; 8 positions agree with TRBD1. Per the germline V gene, CDR1 is SEHNR and CDR2 is FQNEAQ (reference sequence). Germline trimming cut 4 bases from V and 7 bases from J; bases unmatched to any gene: 9. The CDR3 runs 15 residues. Written as DNA, the CDR3 is TGTGCCAGCAGCTCTACAGGGGGAGTGGGGAACACCATATATTTT. Amino acid sequence: CASSSTGGVGNTIYF.

The chain uses TRBV10-2 and TRBJ1-1; D perhaps matches TRBD1 (5 bases). From germline, CDR1 is WSHSY and CDR2 SAAADI. Trimming shortened V by 8 bases and J by 3 bases, and 10 bases separated the two germline ends. The CDR3 is made up of 12 amino acids. Here the CDR3 DNA reads TGCGCCAGCCTCGGAGGGGACACTGAAGCTTTCTTT. It yields the protein CASLGGDTEAFF.

The chain uses TRBV27 and TRBJ2-5, with unresolved D. Per germline, CDR1 MNHEY and CDR2 SMNVEV (reference sequence). The germline V and J ends were trimmed by 1 base and 9 bases, with 15 bases remaining between them. The length of the CDR3 is 14 residues. This CDR3 reads CASSLWPSSEAQYF. The CDR3 nucleotides read TGTGCCAGCAGTTTATGGCCGTCCTCCGAGGCCCAGTACTTC.

The genes are TRBV5-1 and TRBJ2-5; TRBD2 aligns across 9 bases. The CDR3 spans 19 residues. V shed 0 bases, J shed 0 bases, and the junction held 12 bases outside the gene matches. Germline lookup yields CDR1 SGHRS and CDR2 YFSETQ. The CDR3 DNA reads as TGCGCCAGCAGCTTGGCGCCAGGATACACTAGCGGGTACCAAGAGACCCAGTACTTC. Protein sequence: CASSLAPGYTSGYQETQYF.

The chain carries TRBV5-8 and TRBJ2-1; 7 positions agree with TRBD1. The junction had 3 bases not matched to a gene; V was cut back by 5 bases and J by 1 base. The CDR3 runs 14 residues. Germline V lookup: CDR1 SGHTS, CDR2 YDEGEE. The CDR3 coding sequence is TGTGCCAGCAGACAGGGGTCTTCCTACAATGAGCAGTTCTTC. Amino acids: CASRQGSSYNEQFF.

The chain carries TRBV5-8 and TRBJ2-1; TRBD2 might be the D (7 bases). The V and J ends lost 3 bases and 0 bases respectively, with 25 bases between them. CDR1 is SGHTS and CDR2 is YDEGEE in the germline V gene. The CDR3 spans 20 residues. CDR3 nucleotide sequence: TGTGCCAGCAGCTCGTTTCTAGGGGGTACATTAGCGGGCTCCTACAATGAGCAGTTCTTC. Its protein product is CASSSFLGGTLAGSYNEQFF.

The rearrangement links TRBV2 to TRBJ2-2, with TRBD2 identical over 8 bases. The CDR3 is 14 residues long. Per the germline V gene, CDR1 is SNHLY and CDR2 is FYNNEI. J gave up 6 bases and V 6 bases, and 6 bases lay outside the gene matches. This CDR3 reads CASSPSGLSGELFF. CDR3 DNA sequence: TGTGCCAGCAGCCCTAGCGGGTTGTCCGGGGAGCTGTTTTTT.

This clone was recorded a few times. The chain combines TRBV6-4 with TRBJ2-1; the match to TRBD2 covers 7 bases. The germline V gene has CDR1 MRHNA and CDR2 SNTAGT. Losses at the gene ends were 6 bases for V and 9 bases for J; bases not matched to a gene: 5. The CDR3 is 12 residues long. As DNA, the CDR3 is TGTGCCAGCAGCCGGGGGGACGGTGAGCAGTTCTTC. Its translation is CASSRGDGEQFF.

The rearrangement links TRBV7-2 to TRBJ1-2; 9 nucleotides agree with TRBD1. V shed 9 bases and J 4 bases; nucleotides not matched to a gene: 3. This CDR3 spans 12 amino acids. Germline values: CDR1 SGHTA, CDR2 FQGNSA. CDR3 sequence: CASRDRVYGYTF. The CDR3 region has the DNA TGTGCCAGTAGGGACAGGGTCTATGGCTACACCTTC.

This clone has only a few counts. The rearrangement uses TRBV10-3 and TRBJ1-5; D unclear. Between the trimmed V and J ends, which lost 0 bases and 6 bases, there was a span of 6 bases. CDR3 length: 13 amino acids. In germline, CDR1 is ENHRY, CDR2 SYGVKD. CDR3 loop: CAISESILQPQHF. In nucleotides, the CDR3 is TGTGCCATCAGTGAGTCGATACTTCAGCCCCAGCATTTT.

CDR3 region: CASSQEPGGDTEAFF. The CDR3 coding sequence is TGCGCCAGCAGCCAAGAACCGGGGGGGGACACTGAAGCTTTCTTT. The V call is TRBV4-1, the J call TRBJ1-1; TRBD1 might be the D (5 bases). Looked up from germline, CDR1 is MGHRA and CDR2 is YSYEKL. The germline V and J ends were trimmed by 0 bases and 3 bases, with 11 bases remaining between them. The CDR3 is 15 residues long.

This chain joins TRBV19 and TRBJ2-7; tentative D call: TRBD2 (6 bases). Trimming left V 9 bases short and J 1 base short, with 16 bases between. This CDR3 has 14 residues. The V gene's germline CDR1 is LNHDA and CDR2 SQIVND (reference sequence). Written as DNA, the CDR3 is TGTGCCAGCTCCCGGACTACGACATCCTACGAGCAGTACTTC. This translates into CASSRTTTSYEQYF.

The chain couples TRBV6-1 to TRBJ1-1; TRBD1 is a possible D gene (6 bases). The CDR3 consists of 13 residues. Germline CDR1 reads MNHNS; CDR2 reads SASEGT. V lost 8 bases, J lost 2 bases, and 12 bases lay in between. The CDR3 nucleotides read TGTGCCAGCGACCAGGGGTTTAACACTGAAGCTTTCTTT. This translates into CASDQGFNTEAFF.

Only a few counts were recorded for this clone. This chain links TRBV15 with TRBJ1-2; possible D gene TRBD1, 5 bases. Trimming removed 3 bases from V and 4 bases from J, with 6 bases in between. This CDR3 contains 12 residues. CDR1 LNHNV and CDR2 YYDKDF come from the germline V gene (reference sequence). The CDR3 reads CATSRDTYGYTF. The CDR3 DNA reads TGTGCCACCAGCAGGGACACCTATGGCTACACCTTC.

The chain is built from TRBV9 and TRBJ1-6; D might be TRBD1 (6 bases). Germline CDR1 is SGDLS and CDR2 is YYNGEE. V lost 3 bases to trimming and J lost 6 bases, with 16 bases between them. CDR3 size: 16 residues. The chain's CDR3 is CASSGDTTGFNSPLHF. CDR3 nucleotide sequence: TGTGCCAGCAGCGGGGACACAACGGGCTTTAATTCACCCCTCCACTTT. The full variable domain, its missing parts supplied by reference TRBV9 and TRBJ1-6, is DSGVTQTPKHLITATGQRVTLRCSPRSGDLSVYWYQQSLDQGLQFLIQYYNGEERAKGNILERFSAQQFPDLHSELNLSSLELGDSALYFCASSGDTTGFNSPLHFGNGTRLTVT.

This clone was seen only a few times. The chain recombines TRBV7-2 with TRBJ2-5; D possibly corresponds to TRBD1 (7 bases). This CDR3 spans 14 amino acids. V was trimmed by 5 bases and J by 11 bases, leaving 21 bases between them. Germline CDR1 and CDR2: SGHTA and FQGNSA. CDR3 DNA sequence: TGTGCCAGCAGCGTGGAACGGGACAGCGGGTCTCAGTACTTC. Its translation is CASSVERDSGSQYF.

The chain employs TRBV28 and TRBJ2-5; possible D gene TRBD2, 5 bases. The V and J ends lost 6 bases and 1 base respectively, with 9 bases between them. The CDR3 loop spans 13 amino acids. Germline CDR1 reads MDHEN; CDR2 reads SYDVKM. CDR3 nucleotide sequence: TGTGCCAGCAGACGGACTGCCCAAGAGACCCAGTACTTC. Translation: CASRRTAQETQYF.

This chain links TRBV13 with TRBJ2-7, with 11 bases fitting TRBD1. V shed 4 bases, J shed 1 base, and the junction held 3 bases outside the gene matches. CDR1 is PRHDT and CDR2 is FYEKMQ in the germline V gene (reference sequence). This CDR3 contains 15 residues. CDR3 in amino acids: CASSSGTGGSYEQYF. As DNA, the CDR3 is TGTGCCAGCAGCTCGGGGACAGGGGGGTCCTACGAGCAGTACTTC.

V and J are TRBV9 and TRBJ2-3; tentative D call: TRBD2 (5 bases). This CDR3 is 17 amino acids long. Germline CDR1 reads SGDLS; CDR2 reads YYNGEE. Between the trimmed V and J ends, which lost 0 bases and 0 bases, there was a span of 14 bases. The CDR3 DNA sequence: TGTGCCAGCAGCGTAGGTCGGTGGGAGACGAGCACAGATACGCAGTATTTT. Translation gives CASSVGRWETSTDTQYF.

This chain links TRBV29-1 with TRBJ1-1; D is perhaps TRBD1 (6 bases). Trimming removed 5 bases at V and 4 bases at J, with 20 bases between. Germline values: CDR1 SQVTM, CDR2 ANQGSEA. The length of the CDR3 is 15 residues. The DNA of the CDR3 is TGCAGCGTTCGCACCCGACAGGCTCTTAGCACTGAAGCTTTCTTT. It codes for CSVRTRQALSTEAFF.

This chain connects TRBV28 to TRBJ2-6; D might be TRBD1 (5 bases). Deletions cut 2 bases from V and 0 bases from J, with 11 bases between. Germline V gives CDR1 MDHEN, CDR2 SYDVKM. The CDR3 consists of 17 residues. The CDR3 is CASSLKTGISGANVLTF. The CDR3 region has the DNA TGTGCCAGCAGTTTAAAAACAGGCATCTCTGGGGCCAACGTCCTGACTTTC.

The V and J genes are TRBV7-9 and TRBJ2-5; D perhaps matches TRBD1 (6 bases). From germline, CDR1 is SEHNR and CDR2 FQNEAQ (reference sequence). The CDR3 length is 13 residues. V was shortened by 3 bases and J by 5 bases, with 10 bases between the two germline ends. CDR3 DNA sequence: TGTGCCAGCAGCTTGGGGGCGCGGGAGACCCAGTACTTC. It specifies CASSLGARETQYF.

The J gene is TRBJ2-7, the V gene TRBV5-1; D is perhaps TRBD2 (7 bases). The CDR3 is 15 amino acids. Trimming removed 4 bases at V and 2 bases at J, with 16 bases between. Germline CDR1 SGHRS, CDR2 YFSETQ. This CDR3 is CASSLAGGPPYEQYF. The CDR3 region has the DNA TGCGCCAGCAGCCTGGCCGGGGGGCCTCCCTACGAGCAGTACTTC.